The 4 T cell receptor beta chains presented below share a single source sample, sequenced in a study of T-cell reconstitution after alpha-beta-depleted transplantation in children. Study findings and constraints: Fresh T-cell production supplied most of the T-cell counts and diversity seen one year after transplant.

Molecular barcoding with unique molecular identifiers was used for the TCRbeta library. TCRdb called the PCR reads again in MiXCR, with one record for every CDR3 protein. The sample records hundreds of thousands of distinct CDR3 sequences, over 7% being singletons. Their target antigens are unknown. The specimen was peripheral blood, collected 360 days after TCRalphabeta/CD19-depleted stem cell transplant. Receptor source: a female patient aged 2 to 10 who had a stem cell transplant for Fanconi anemia, so the T cells may come from the graft donor.

A few counts support this clonotype. Compared with germline, one end of the junction differs, possibly owing to a read error. CDR3 protein: CASSTSRWTGIAF. CDR3 nucleotide sequence: TGTGCCAGTAGTACCTCCAGGTGGACAGGGATTGCCTTC. J is TRBJ1-2 and V is TRBV19, with 8 bases fitting TRBD1. The length of the CDR3 is 13 residues. Per germline, CDR1 LNHDA and CDR2 SQIVND (reference sequence).

Many counts were recorded for this clonotype. The chain has TRBV9 and TRBJ2-2; the D call may be TRBD1 or TRBD2 (5 bases each). Germline values: CDR1 SGDLS, CDR2 YYNGEE. The CDR3 is 14 amino acids. V lost 4 bases and J lost 4, with 11 bases in between. The CDR3 coding sequence is TGTGCCAGCAGCCAATGGGGGAGCACCGGGGAGCTGTTTTTT. Amino acids: CASSQWGSTGELFF.

This clonotype was seen at least ten times. The chain joins TRBV15 to TRBJ1-3; the D is unclear. The germline V and J ends were trimmed by 3 bases and 1 base, with 7 bases remaining between them. Per germline, CDR1 LNHNV and CDR2 YYDKDF (reference sequence). This CDR3 has 14 amino acids. The CDR3 DNA reads TGTGCCACCAGCAGCGCAGGATCTGGAAACACCATATATTTT. This codes for CATSSAGSGNTIYF.

The V and J genes are TRBV6-1 and TRBJ1-2; the D is unclear. Germline CDR1 is MNHNS and CDR2 is SASEGT. Deletions cut 5 bases from V and 10 bases from J, with 20 bases between. The CDR3 extends over 14 amino acids. The chain's CDR3 is CASSPELGTVDYTF. The CDR3 DNA follows: TGTGCCAGCAGTCCAGAATTGGGTACAGTTGACTACACCTTC.